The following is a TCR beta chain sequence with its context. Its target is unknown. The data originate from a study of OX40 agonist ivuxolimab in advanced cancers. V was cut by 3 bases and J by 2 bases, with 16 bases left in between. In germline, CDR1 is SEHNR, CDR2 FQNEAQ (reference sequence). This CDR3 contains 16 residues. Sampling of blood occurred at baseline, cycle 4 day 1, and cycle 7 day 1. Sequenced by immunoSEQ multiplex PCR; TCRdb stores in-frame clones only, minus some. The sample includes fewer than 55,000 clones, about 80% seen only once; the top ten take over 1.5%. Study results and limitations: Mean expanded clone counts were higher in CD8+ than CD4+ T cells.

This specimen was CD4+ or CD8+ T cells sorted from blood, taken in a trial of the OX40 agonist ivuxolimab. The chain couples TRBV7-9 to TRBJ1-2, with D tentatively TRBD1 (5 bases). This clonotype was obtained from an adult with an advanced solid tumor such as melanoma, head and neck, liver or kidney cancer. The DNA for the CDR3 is TGTGCCAGCAGCTTCCAGGGCGGGGGAGCGAACTATGGCTACACCTTC. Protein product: CASSFQGGGANYGYTF. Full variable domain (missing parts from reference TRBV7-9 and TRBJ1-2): DTGVSQNPRHKITKRGQNVTFRCDPISEHNRLYWYRQTLGQGPEFLTYFQNEAQLEKSRLLSDRFSAERPKGSFSTLEIQRTEQGDSAMYLCASSFQGGGANYGYTFGSGTRLTVV.